This passage covers 19 T cell receptor beta chains from one sample sequenced in a study of T cell repertoires in cytomegalovirus infection. Antigens for these TCRs are unknown. TCRdb re-called the reads with MiXCR, one entry per CDR3 protein. Among some 800,000 distinct CDR3 sequences listed, roughly 33% were seen once. The sequenced sample was cultured CD8+ T cells from PBMCs, obtained from culture after CMV antigen stimulation. These receptors originate from a human donor in good health (CMV status not recorded). Some clones in this sample may be carry-over from other donors' samples.

CDR3 sequence (DNA): TGTGCCAGCAGTTACCTGGACACAAACACTGAAGCTTTCTTT. Translation: CASSYLDTNTEAFF. The chain uses TRBV6-6 and TRBJ1-1, with a possible D match to TRBD1 (5 bases). The V end lost 2 bases, the J end lost 2 bases, and 9 bases lay between the germline ends. CDR1 and CDR2 from the germline V gene are MNHNY and SVGAGI (reference sequence). This CDR3 has 14 residues.

In this sample, this clonotype turned up many times. The chain uses TRBV20-1 and TRBJ1-5; 10 nucleotides agree with TRBD1. This CDR3 has 15 residues. Germline lookup yields CDR1 DFQATT and CDR2 SNEGSKA (reference sequence). V gave up 4 bases and J gave up 4 bases; unmatched junction bases: 7. CDR3 residues: CSAIKGTGENQPQHF. The CDR3 DNA reads as TGCAGTGCTATAAAAGGGACAGGGGAGAATCAGCCCCAGCATTTT.

This chain links TRBV10-3 with TRBJ2-1, with TRBD1 as a possible D gene (5 bases). Germline values: CDR1 ENHRY, CDR2 SYGVKD. This CDR3 has 13 residues. V lost 3 bases and J 5 bases, leaving 8 bases between the germline ends. This CDR3 reads CAISDDSHNEQFF. CDR3 in DNA: TGTGCCATCAGTGATGACAGCCACAATGAGCAGTTCTTC.

About this clonotype: Its ends do not fully match the called genes, so a read error is possible. The chain carries TRBV7-7 and TRBJ2-7; maybe TRBD1 (7 bases). CDR1 is SSHAT and CDR2 is FNYEAQ in the germline V gene (reference sequence). This CDR3 is built from 15 residues. The chain's CDR3 is CASSQGGGTNYEQYF. CDR3 nucleotide sequence: TGTGCTAGCAGCCAGGGGGGCGGGACCAACTACGAGCAGTACTTC.

There are many counts of this clonotype. V gene TRBV15 combines with J gene TRBJ2-1; no definite D call. The CDR3 contains 13 residues. Germline CDR1 reads LNHNV; CDR2 reads YYDKDF (reference sequence). V shed 1 base and J shed 6 bases, with 7 bases lying between them. This chain's CDR3 is CATSRGTSNEQFF. Written as DNA, the CDR3 is TGTGCCACCAGCAGAGGGACGTCCAATGAGCAGTTCTTC. The full variable domain, in which reference TRBV15 and TRBJ2-1 provide the parts outside the CDR3, is DAMVIQNPRYQVTQFGKPVTLSCSQTLNHNVMYWYQQKSSQAPKLLFHYYDKDFNNEADTPDNFQSRRPNTSFCFLDIRSPGLGDTAMYLCATSRGTSNEQFFGPGTRLTVL.

This clonotype was seen more than once but under ten times. The chain uses TRBV7-8 and TRBJ1-1; 9 nucleotides line up with TRBD1. V trimming: 4 bases; J trimming: 6 bases; junction bases outside the gene matches: 6. Germline CDR1 is SGHVS and CDR2 is FQNEAQ. The CDR3 runs to 14 residues. In DNA form, the CDR3 reads TGTGCCAGCAGCTCGGGACAGGGTAAATCTGAAGCTTTCTTT. It encodes CASSSGQGKSEAFF.

The rearrangement uses TRBV6-5 and TRBJ2-5; 11 nucleotides align to TRBD2. The CDR3 length is 15 residues. The V gene's germline CDR1 is MNHEY and CDR2 SVGAGI. V lost 5 bases to trimming and J lost 2 bases; unmatched junction nucleotides: 4. This CDR3 is CASSDVAGGQETQYF. The CDR3 DNA sequence: TGTGCCAGCAGTGACGTAGCGGGGGGGCAAGAGACCCAGTACTTC.

This clonotype was seen a few times. The CDR3, as DNA: TGTGCCAGCGGGGTGGCTAGCGGGTCCGAGCAGTACTTC. Encoded protein: CASGVASGSEQYF. The chain uses TRBV27 and TRBJ2-7; 8 positions agree with TRBD2. V lost 8 bases to trimming and J lost 6 bases; unmatched junction nucleotides: 9. CDR3 size: 13 residues. The germline CDR1 and CDR2 sequences are MNHEY and SMNVEV (reference sequence).

The chain employs TRBV2 and TRBJ2-5; a weak D match, TRBD2 (6 bases). The germline gives CDR1 SNHLY, CDR2 FYNNEI. The germline V and J ends were trimmed by 7 bases and 1 base, with 19 bases remaining between them. This CDR3 is built from 16 residues. CDR3 nucleotide sequence: TGTGCCAGCACCCCTGGAGGGCAGGGCCTCCAAGAGACCCAGTACTTC. The encoded protein is CASTPGGQGLQETQYF. Supplemented by reference TRBV2 and TRBJ2-5, the full variable domain reads EPEVTQTPSHQVTQMGQEVILRCVPISNHLYFYWYRQILGQKVEFLVSFYNNEISEKSEIFDDQFSVERPDGSNFTLKIRSTKLEDSAMYFCASTPGGQGLQETQYFGPGTRLLVL.

A few counts support this clonotype. The genes are TRBV7-9 and TRBJ1-1; tentatively, D is TRBD1 (5 bases). Germline CDR1 reads SEHNR; CDR2 reads FQNEAQ (reference sequence). There are 13 residues in the CDR3. Trimming removed 7 bases from V and 6 bases from J, with 15 bases in between. The CDR3 is CASKDRGFSEAFF. The CDR3 region has the DNA TGTGCCAGCAAAGATCGGGGGTTCTCTGAAGCTTTCTTT.

The chain uses TRBV29-1 and TRBJ2-6, with 10 positions matching TRBD1. With 6 bases clipped from V and 2 bases from J, the junction kept 4 bases outside the gene matches. The CDR3 runs to 15 residues. Germline CDR1 is SQVTM and CDR2 is ANQGSEA. CDR3 nucleotides: TGCAGCGTAGTAGACAGGGGGCCTGGGGCCAACGTCCTGACTTTC. Translated, it gives CSVVDRGPGANVLTF.

This clonotype was seen just once. V is TRBV27 and J is TRBJ2-1; 10 bases agree with TRBD2. Per the germline V gene, CDR1 is MNHEY and CDR2 is SMNVEV (reference sequence). CDR3 size: 16 residues. The junction had 11 bases not matched to a gene; V was cut back by 5 bases and J by 7 bases. This CDR3 is CASSPYSSGGANEQFF. CDR3 in DNA: TGTGCCAGCAGTCCGTATTCGAGCGGGGGGGCAAATGAGCAGTTCTTC.

V is TRBV20-1 and J is TRBJ1-2, with unresolved D. Germline V lookup: CDR1 DFQATT, CDR2 SNEGSKA (reference sequence). Trimming stripped 0 bases from V and 7 bases from J, with 15 bases between. CDR3 size: 14 residues. The CDR3 loop is CSARDPAGSGGYTF. Written as DNA, the CDR3 is TGCAGTGCTAGAGATCCCGCGGGATCGGGTGGCTACACCTTC.

The chain carries TRBV29-1 and TRBJ1-1; D not certain. V was trimmed by 5 bases and J by 5 bases, leaving 12 bases between them. From germline, CDR1 is SQVTM and CDR2 ANQGSEA. The CDR3 contains 12 residues. In DNA form, the CDR3 reads TGCAGCGTTTTGAGTGGGGAAACTGAAGCTTTCTTT. Amino acid sequence: CSVLSGETEAFF.

The V call is TRBV2, the J call TRBJ1-2, with D perhaps TRBD1 (6 bases). The germline V gene encodes CDR1 SNHLY and CDR2 FYNNEI. Trimming cost V 6 bases and J 6 bases, with 14 bases left between them. CDR3 length: 13 amino acids. The CDR3 sequence is CASSESAGDGYTF. CDR3 coding DNA: TGTGCCAGCAGCGAGTCGGCAGGGGATGGCTACACCTTC.

This rearrangement joins TRBV6-2 or TRBV6-3 to TRBJ2-1, with D perhaps TRBD2 (5 bases). Germline V gene lookup returns CDR1 MNHEY and CDR2 SVGEGT. The CDR3 consists of 17 residues. Between the trimmed V and J ends, which lost 6 bases and 3 bases, there was a span of 21 bases. The CDR3 bases are TGTGCCAGCAGCCCCGAAGGTCTAGCCAATAACTACAATGAGCAGTTCTTC. It specifies CASSPEGLANNYNEQFF.

This clonotype was detected only a few times. The DNA for the CDR3 is TGTGCCAGCAGCCAAGACGTCCAGGGGGATACGCAGTATTTT. The encoded protein is CASSQDVQGDTQYF. J is TRBJ2-3 and V is TRBV4-2; possibly TRBD1 for D (6 bases). Germline CDR1 LGHNA, CDR2 YNFKEQ. The CDR3 is made up of 14 amino acids. V dropped 0 bases and J dropped 6 bases, with 10 bases sitting between them.

The chain employs TRBV2 and TRBJ2-2; the match to TRBD1 covers 9 bases. The CDR3 is 15 amino acids. Germline CDR1 reads SNHLY; CDR2 reads FYNNEI. The trim removed 8 bases at V and 6 bases at J, leaving 10 bases unmatched. CDR3 in amino acids: CASGHRGRFPGELFF. In nucleotides, the CDR3 is TGTGCCAGCGGACACAGGGGGCGGTTCCCCGGGGAGCTGTTTTTT.

J is TRBJ2-2 and V is TRBV12-3 or TRBV12-4, with D perhaps assigned TRBD1 or TRBD2 (5 bases each). The V gene lost 5 bases and the J gene lost 7 bases, with 20 bases spanning the gap. The CDR3 sequence is 16 residues long. As DNA, the CDR3 is TGTGCCAGCAGTCCAACCGGACATCCTGAGGGCGGGGAGCTGTTTTTT. Translation: CASSPTGHPEGGELFF.